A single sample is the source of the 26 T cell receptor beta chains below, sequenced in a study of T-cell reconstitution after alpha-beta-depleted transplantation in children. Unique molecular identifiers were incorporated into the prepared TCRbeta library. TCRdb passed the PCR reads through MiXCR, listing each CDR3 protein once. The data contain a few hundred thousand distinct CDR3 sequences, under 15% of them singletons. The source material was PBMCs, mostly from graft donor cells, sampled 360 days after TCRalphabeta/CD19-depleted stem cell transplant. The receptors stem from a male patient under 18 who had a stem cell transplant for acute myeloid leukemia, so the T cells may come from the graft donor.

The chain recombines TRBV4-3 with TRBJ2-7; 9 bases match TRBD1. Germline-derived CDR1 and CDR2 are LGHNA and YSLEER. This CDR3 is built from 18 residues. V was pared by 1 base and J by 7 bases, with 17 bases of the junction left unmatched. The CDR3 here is CASSQVPSGQGMLREQYF. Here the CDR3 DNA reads TGCGCCAGCAGCCAAGTCCCCTCCGGACAGGGGATGTTGAGAGAGCAGTACTTC.

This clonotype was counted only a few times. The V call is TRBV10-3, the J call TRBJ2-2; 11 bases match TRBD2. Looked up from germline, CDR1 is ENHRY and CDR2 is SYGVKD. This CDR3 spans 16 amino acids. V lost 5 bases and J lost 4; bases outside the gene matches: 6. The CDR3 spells CAISLLAGEGTGELFF. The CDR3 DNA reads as TGTGCCATCAGTCTACTAGCGGGAGAGGGCACCGGGGAGCTGTTTTTT.

The CDR3 here is CASSLGTSFSYNEQFF. DNA for the CDR3: TGTGCCAGCAGCTTAGGGACTAGTTTCTCCTACAATGAGCAGTTCTTC. The chain uses TRBV13 and TRBJ2-1, with D maybe TRBD2 (6 bases). Germline V gene lookup returns CDR1 PRHDT and CDR2 FYEKMQ (reference sequence). This CDR3 region has 16 residues. Trimming took off 0 bases at V and 0 bases at J, with 9 bases between the two ends.

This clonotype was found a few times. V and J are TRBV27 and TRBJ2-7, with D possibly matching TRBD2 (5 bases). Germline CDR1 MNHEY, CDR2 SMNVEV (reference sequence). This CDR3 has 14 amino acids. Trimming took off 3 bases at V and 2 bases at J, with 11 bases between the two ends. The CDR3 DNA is TGTGCCAGCAGTTTCGCGGGTTCGACCTACGAGCAGTACTTC. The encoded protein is CASSFAGSTYEQYF.

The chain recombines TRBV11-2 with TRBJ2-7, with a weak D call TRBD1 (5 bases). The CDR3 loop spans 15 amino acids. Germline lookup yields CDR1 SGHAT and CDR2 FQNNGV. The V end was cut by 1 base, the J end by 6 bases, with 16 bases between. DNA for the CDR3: TGTGCCAGCAGCTTAGTACTCAGGGCGGCCTCCGAGCAGTACTTC. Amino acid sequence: CASSLVLRAASEQYF.

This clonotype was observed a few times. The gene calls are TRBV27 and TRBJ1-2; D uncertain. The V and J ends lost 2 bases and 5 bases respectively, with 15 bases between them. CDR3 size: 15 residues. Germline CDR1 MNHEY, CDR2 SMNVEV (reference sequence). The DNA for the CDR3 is TGTGCCAGCAGTTTAATCGGGGAGGAAGGGTATGGCTACACCTTC. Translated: CASSLIGEEGYGYTF.

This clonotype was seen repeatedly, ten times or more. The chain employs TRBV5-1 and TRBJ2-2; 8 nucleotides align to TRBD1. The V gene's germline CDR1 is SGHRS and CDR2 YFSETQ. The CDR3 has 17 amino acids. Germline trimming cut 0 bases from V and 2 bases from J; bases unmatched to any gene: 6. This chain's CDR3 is CASSLAGQATNTGELFF. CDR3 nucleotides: TGCGCCAGCAGCTTGGCGGGACAGGCGACCAACACCGGGGAGCTGTTTTTT.

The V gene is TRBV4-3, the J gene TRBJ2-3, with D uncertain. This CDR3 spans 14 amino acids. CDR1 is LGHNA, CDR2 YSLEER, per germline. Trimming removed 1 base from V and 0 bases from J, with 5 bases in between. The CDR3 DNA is TGCGCCAGCAGCCAAGGTTCTAGCACAGATACGCAGTATTTT. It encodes CASSQGSSTDTQYF.

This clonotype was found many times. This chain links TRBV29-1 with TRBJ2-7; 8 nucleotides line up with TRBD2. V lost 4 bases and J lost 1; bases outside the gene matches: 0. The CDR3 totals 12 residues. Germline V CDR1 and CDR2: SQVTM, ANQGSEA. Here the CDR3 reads CSVGLASYEQYF. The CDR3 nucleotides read TGCAGCGTTGGACTAGCGTCCTACGAGCAGTACTTC.

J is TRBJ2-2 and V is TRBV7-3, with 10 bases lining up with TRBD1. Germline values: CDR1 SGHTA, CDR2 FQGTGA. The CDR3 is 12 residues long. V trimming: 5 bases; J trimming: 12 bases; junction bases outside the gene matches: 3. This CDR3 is CASSLDRGQLFF. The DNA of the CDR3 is TGTGCCAGCAGCCTTGACAGGGGGCAGCTGTTTTTT.

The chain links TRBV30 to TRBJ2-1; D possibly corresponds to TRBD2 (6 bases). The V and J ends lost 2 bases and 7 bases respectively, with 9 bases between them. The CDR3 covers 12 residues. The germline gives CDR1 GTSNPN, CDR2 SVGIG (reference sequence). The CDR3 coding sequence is TGTGCCTGGAGTCTCCGGGGGAATGAGCAGTTCTTC. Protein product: CAWSLRGNEQFF.

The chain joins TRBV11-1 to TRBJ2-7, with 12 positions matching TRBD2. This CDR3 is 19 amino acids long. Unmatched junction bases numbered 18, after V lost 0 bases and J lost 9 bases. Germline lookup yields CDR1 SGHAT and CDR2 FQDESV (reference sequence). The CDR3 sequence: CASSLATSGSSPVIAGQYF. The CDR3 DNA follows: TGTGCCAGCAGCTTAGCGACTAGCGGGAGCAGTCCTGTAATCGCAGGGCAGTACTTC. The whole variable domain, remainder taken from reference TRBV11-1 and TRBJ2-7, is EAEVAQSPRYKITEKSQAVAFWCDPISGHATLYWYRQILGQGPELLVQFQDESVVDDSQLPKDRFSAERLKGVDSTLKIQPAELGDSAMYLCASSLATSGSSPVIAGQYFGPGTRLTVT.

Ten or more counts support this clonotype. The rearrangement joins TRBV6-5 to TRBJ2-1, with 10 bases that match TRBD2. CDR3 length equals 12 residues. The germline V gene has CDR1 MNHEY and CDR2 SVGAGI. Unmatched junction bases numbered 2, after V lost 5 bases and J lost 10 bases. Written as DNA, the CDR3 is TGTGCCAGCAGTACTAGCGGGAAGGAGCAGTTCTTC. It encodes CASSTSGKEQFF.

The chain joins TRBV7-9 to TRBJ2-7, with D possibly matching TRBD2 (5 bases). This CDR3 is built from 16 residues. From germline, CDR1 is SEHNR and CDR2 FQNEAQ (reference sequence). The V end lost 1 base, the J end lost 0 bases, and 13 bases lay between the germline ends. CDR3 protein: CASSLGAGSYSYEQYF. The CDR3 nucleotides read TGTGCCAGCAGCTTAGGGGCGGGCTCTTACTCCTACGAGCAGTACTTC. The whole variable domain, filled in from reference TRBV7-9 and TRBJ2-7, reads DTGVSQNPRHKITKRGQNVTFRCDPISEHNRLYWYRQTLGQGPEFLTYFQNEAQLEKSRLLSDRFSAERPKGSFSTLEIQRTEQGDSAMYLCASSLGAGSYSYEQYFGPGTRLTVT.

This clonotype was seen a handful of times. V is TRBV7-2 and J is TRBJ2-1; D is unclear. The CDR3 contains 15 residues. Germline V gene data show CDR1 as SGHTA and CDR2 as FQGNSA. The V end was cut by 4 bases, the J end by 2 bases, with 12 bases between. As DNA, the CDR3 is TGTGCCAGCAGCTCGCAAGTAGGGCCCTACAATGAGCAGTTCTTC. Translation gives CASSSQVGPYNEQFF.

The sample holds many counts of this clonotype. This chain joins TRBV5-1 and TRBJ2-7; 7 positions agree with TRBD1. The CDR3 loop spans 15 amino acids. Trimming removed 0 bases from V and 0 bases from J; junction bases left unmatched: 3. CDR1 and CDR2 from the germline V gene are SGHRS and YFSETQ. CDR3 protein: CASSLAGQTSYEQYF. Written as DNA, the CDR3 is TGCGCCAGCAGCTTGGCGGGACAGACCTCCTACGAGCAGTACTTC.

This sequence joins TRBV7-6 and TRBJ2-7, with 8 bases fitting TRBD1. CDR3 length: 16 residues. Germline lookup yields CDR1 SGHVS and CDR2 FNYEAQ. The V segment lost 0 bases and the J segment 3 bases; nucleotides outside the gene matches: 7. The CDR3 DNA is TGTGCCAGCAGCTTAGCTACCAGGACAGGGAACTACGAGCAGTACTTC. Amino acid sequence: CASSLATRTGNYEQYF.

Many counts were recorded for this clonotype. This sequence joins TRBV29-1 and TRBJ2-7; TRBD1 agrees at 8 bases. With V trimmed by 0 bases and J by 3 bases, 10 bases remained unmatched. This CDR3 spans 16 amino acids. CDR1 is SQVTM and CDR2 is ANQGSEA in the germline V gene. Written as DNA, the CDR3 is TGCAGCGTTGAAGATCGGGACCCGACAGGGGACTACGAGCAGTACTTC. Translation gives CSVEDRDPTGDYEQYF.

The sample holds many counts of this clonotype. CDR3 bases: TGTGCCAGCAGCCCTAGCGGGAGAGCGCAGTATTTT. Its translation: CASSPSGRAQYF. The chain combines TRBV6-5 with TRBJ2-3, with 10 nucleotides matching TRBD2. The CDR3 is 12 residues long. The germline V gene encodes CDR1 MNHEY and CDR2 SVGAGI. Losses at the gene ends were 6 bases for V and 10 bases for J; bases not matched to a gene: 4.

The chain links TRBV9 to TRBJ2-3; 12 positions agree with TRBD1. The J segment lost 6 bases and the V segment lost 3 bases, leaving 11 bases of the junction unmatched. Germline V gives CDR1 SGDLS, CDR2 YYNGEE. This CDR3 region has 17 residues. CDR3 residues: CASSATGTGGVDDTQYF. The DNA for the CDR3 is TGTGCCAGCAGCGCAACCGGGACAGGGGGCGTAGATGATACGCAGTATTTT. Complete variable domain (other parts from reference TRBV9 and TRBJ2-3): DSGVTQTPKHLITATGQRVTLRCSPRSGDLSVYWYQQSLDQGLQFLIQYYNGEERAKGNILERFSAQQFPDLHSELNLSSLELGDSALYFCASSATGTGGVDDTQYFGPGTRLTVL.

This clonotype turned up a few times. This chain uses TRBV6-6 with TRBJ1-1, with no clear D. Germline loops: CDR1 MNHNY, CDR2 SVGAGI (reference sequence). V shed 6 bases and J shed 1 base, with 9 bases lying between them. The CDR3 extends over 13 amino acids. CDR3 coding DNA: TGTGCCAGCAGAGCGAAAGAGAACACTGAAGCTTTCTTT. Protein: CASRAKENTEAFF.

For the CDR3, the DNA is TGTGCCAGCAGCGAAGGTTGGGGACAGGGATACAGCGGGAGGAACAATGAGCAGTTCTTC. It yields the protein CASSEGWGQGYSGRNNEQFF. This chain uses TRBV11-2 with TRBJ2-1; D tentatively reads TRBD1 or TRBD2 (9 bases each). V was trimmed by 5 bases and J by 5 bases, leaving 31 bases between them. The CDR3 is 20 amino acids. Germline lookup yields CDR1 SGHAT and CDR2 FQNNGV.

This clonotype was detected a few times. The CDR3 sequence is CASSYLAGSSTDTQYF. The CDR3 bases are TGTGCCAGCAGTTACCTAGCGGGGTCTAGCACAGATACGCAGTATTTT. The chain combines TRBV6-5 with TRBJ2-3; 9 bases are shared with TRBD2. This CDR3 is built from 16 residues. Germline V gene sequence: CDR1 MNHEY, CDR2 SVGAGI. Trimming took 2 bases from V and 0 from J; bases not matched to a gene: 3.

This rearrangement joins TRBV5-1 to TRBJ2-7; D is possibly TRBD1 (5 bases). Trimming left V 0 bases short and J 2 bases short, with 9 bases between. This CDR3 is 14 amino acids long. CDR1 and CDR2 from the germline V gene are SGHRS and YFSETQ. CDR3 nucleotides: TGCGCCAGCAGCTTGGGCAGGGTAGCCTACGAGCAGTACTTC. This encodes CASSLGRVAYEQYF. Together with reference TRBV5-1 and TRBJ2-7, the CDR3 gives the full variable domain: KAGVTQTPRYLIKTRGQQVTLSCSPISGHRSVSWYQQTPGQGLQFLFEYFSETQRNKGNFPGRFSGRQFSNSRSEMNVSTLELGDSALYLCASSLGRVAYEQYFGPGTRLTVT.

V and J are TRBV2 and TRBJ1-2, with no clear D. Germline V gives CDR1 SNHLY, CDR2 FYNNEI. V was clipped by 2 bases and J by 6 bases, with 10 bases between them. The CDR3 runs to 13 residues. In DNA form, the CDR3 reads TGTGCCAGCAGTGAACCCCCGGATAATGGCTACACCTTC. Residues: CASSEPPDNGYTF.

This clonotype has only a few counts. The DNA of the CDR3 is TGTGCCAGCAGTTTACCTTTCGGCAGGGGTCGCACTGAAGCTTTCTTT. Protein sequence: CASSLPFGRGRTEAFF. This rearrangement joins TRBV12-3 or TRBV12-4 to TRBJ1-1; tentative D call: TRBD1 (6 bases). The ends were cut back, 2 bases at V and 4 bases at J, with 17 bases in the middle. The length of the CDR3 is 16 residues.